This T cell receptor (beta chain) was recovered during a study of T cells in Graves' hyperthyroidism and ophthalmopathy. The CDR3 totals 16 residues. Germline lookup yields CDR1 SGHVS and CDR2 FQNEAQ. The V end lost 5 bases, the J end lost 0 bases, and 17 bases lay between the germline ends. RNA transcripts provided the source from which TCR beta CDR3 regions were amplified. An initial round of RT-PCR targeting the TCR CDR3 relied on the HTBI primer set. TCRdb re-called the multiplex PCR reads through MiXCR, storing one row per CDR3 protein. The sample has fewer than 450,000 distinct CDR3 sequences; about 15% are singletons. The sample holds many counts of this clonotype. Inclusion characteristics of ophthalmopathy patients comprised a Clinical Activity Score of at least 3, a NOSPECS grade of at least 4, and duration under 3 months. Diagnostic decisions used clinical symptoms, serum thyroxine and TRAb, thyroid ultrasound and orbital computed tomography.

The source material was blood. This receptor was obtained from a woman aged 55-69 years with Graves' ophthalmopathy. The V call is TRBV7-8, the J call TRBJ2-7, with TRBD1 as a possible D gene (6 bases). The CDR3 spells CASSPWTDPSSYEQYF. The CDR3 region has the DNA TGTGCCAGCAGCCCCTGGACAGACCCAAGCTCCTACGAGCAGTACTTC.